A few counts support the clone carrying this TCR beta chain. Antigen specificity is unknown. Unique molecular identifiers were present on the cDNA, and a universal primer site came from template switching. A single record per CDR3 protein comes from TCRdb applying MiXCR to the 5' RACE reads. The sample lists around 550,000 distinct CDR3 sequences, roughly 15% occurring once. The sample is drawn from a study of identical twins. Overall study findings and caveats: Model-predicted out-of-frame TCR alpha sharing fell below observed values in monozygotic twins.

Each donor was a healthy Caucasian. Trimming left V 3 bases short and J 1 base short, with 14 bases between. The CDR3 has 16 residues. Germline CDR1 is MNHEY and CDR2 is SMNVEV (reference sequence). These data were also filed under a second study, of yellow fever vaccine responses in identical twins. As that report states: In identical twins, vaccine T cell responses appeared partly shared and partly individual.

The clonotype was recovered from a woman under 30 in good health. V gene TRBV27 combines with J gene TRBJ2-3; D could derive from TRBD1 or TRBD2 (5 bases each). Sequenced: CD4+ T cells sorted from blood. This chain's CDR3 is CASSFDPGDRTDTQYF. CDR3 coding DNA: TGTGCCAGCAGTTTTGATCCCGGGGACCGCACAGATACGCAGTATTTT.